What follows are 16 T cell receptor beta chains derived from one specimen sequenced in a study of cytomegalovirus exposure and HLA in healthy donors. Use of 60 Vbeta and 13 Jbeta primers characterized the PCR. The method was immunoSEQ multiplex PCR; TCRdb's version includes in-frame clones alone and lacks a portion of them. This repertoire shows about 190,000 clones, around 88% found once; its top ten account for approximately 1.7%. The sample was PBMCs. The receptors derive from a middle-aged man in good health and CMV-seropositive.

This chain links TRBV10-3 with TRBJ2-3, with D perhaps matching TRBD1 (6 bases). CDR3 length equals 14 residues. From germline, CDR1 is ENHRY and CDR2 SYGVKD. V gave up 7 bases and J gave up 0 bases, with 11 bases separating them. DNA of the CDR3: TGTGCCATCAAAGCGGACAGTAGCACAGATACGCAGTATTTT. Encoded protein: CAIKADSSTDTQYF.

With regard to this clone: This sample includes further DNA sequences coding for the same CDR3. The V gene is TRBV30, the J gene TRBJ1-2; D call uncertain. The germline gives CDR1 GTSNPN, CDR2 SVGIG (reference sequence). CDR3 length: 11 residues. V was pared by 0 bases and J by 5 bases, with 4 bases between. The CDR3 DNA reads as TGTGCCTGGAGTGTACTATATGGCTACACCTTC. Its protein is CAWSVLYGYTF.

This clone came up a few times. The chain has TRBV14 and TRBJ2-3; TRBD2 matches at 11 bases. Germline CDR1 reads SGHDN; CDR2 reads FVKESK. This CDR3 spans 16 amino acids. With 5 bases clipped from V and 3 bases from J, the junction kept 7 bases outside the gene matches. This CDR3 reads CASSTGTSGGTDTQYF. The CDR3 DNA reads as TGTGCCAGCAGCACCGGGACTAGCGGAGGGACAGATACGCAGTATTTT.

The chain links TRBV6-6 to TRBJ2-3, with 7 bases matching TRBD1. This CDR3 has 16 residues. CDR1 and CDR2 from the germline V gene are MNHNY and SVGAGI (reference sequence). V was pared by 6 bases and J by 4 bases, with 13 bases of the junction left unmatched. CDR3 sequence: CASRLTFQGEPDTQYF. The DNA for the CDR3 is TGTGCCAGCAGACTAACGTTTCAGGGGGAACCAGATACGCAGTATTTT.

The chain is built from TRBV6-5 and TRBJ2-6, with TRBD1 as a possible D gene (5 bases). V lost 4 bases to trimming and J lost 2 bases, with 9 bases between them. Germline loops: CDR1 MNHEY, CDR2 SVGAGI. There are 15 residues in the CDR3. Here the CDR3 reads CASSLRGAGANVLTF. DNA for the CDR3: TGTGCCAGCAGTTTAAGGGGCGCTGGGGCCAACGTCCTGACTTTC.

This chain uses TRBV6-6 with TRBJ2-7, with TRBD2 matching 11 bases. V lost 10 bases, J lost 6 bases, and 8 bases stayed unmatched. This CDR3 spans 13 amino acids. Germline CDR1 reads MNHNY; CDR2 reads SVGAGI (reference sequence). Written as DNA, the CDR3 is TGTGCCACCTGTAGCGGGAGGGGTAGCGAGCAGTACTTC. It codes for CATCSGRGSEQYF.

The chain is built from TRBV5-6 and TRBJ2-3; D is ambiguous. The CDR3 spans 16 residues. Trimming stripped 4 bases from V and 6 bases from J, with 21 bases between. CDR1 and CDR2 (germline): SGHDT, YYEEEE. The CDR3 DNA sequence: TGTGCCAGCAGCCTCCCCGGTACAGAGTTGGCGGATACGCAGTATTTT. Amino acids: CASSLPGTELADTQYF.

The rearrangement links TRBV2 to TRBJ2-5; TRBD2 matches at 9 bases. The CDR3 totals 15 residues. J was trimmed by 5 bases and V by 6 bases; bases with no gene match: 10. CDR1 and CDR2 (germline): SNHLY, FYNNEI. CDR3 amino acids: CASRTAGAGGETQYF. The CDR3 region has the DNA TGTGCCAGCAGGACAGCCGGGGCGGGAGGGGAGACCCAGTACTTC.

The count of this clone is one. The chain couples TRBV10-1 to TRBJ2-3, with 9 bases lining up with TRBD2. The germline CDR1 and CDR2 sequences are WNHNN and SYGVQD (reference sequence). The CDR3 consists of 14 residues. Trimming at V came to 7 bases and at J to 6 bases, leaving 8 bases not matched to a gene. CDR3 nucleotides: TGCGCCAGCATGGCGGGAGGGCCACTGGATACGCAGTATTTT. The encoded protein is CASMAGGPLDTQYF.

The count of this clone is one. J is TRBJ1-1 and V is TRBV11-2, with 8 bases that match TRBD1. The length of the CDR3 is 16 residues. From germline, CDR1 is SGHAT and CDR2 FQNNGV. J was trimmed by 4 bases and V by 1 base; bases with no gene match: 8. The DNA of the CDR3 is TGTGCCAGCAGCTTAGCCGAACAGGGGGAGACCACTGAAGCTTTCTTT. Amino acid sequence: CASSLAEQGETTEAFF.

The V call is TRBV4-3, the J call TRBJ1-2; D might be TRBD1 (5 bases). Looked up from germline, CDR1 is LGHNA and CDR2 is YSLEER. The CDR3 length is 15 residues. The ends were cut back, 0 bases at V and 3 bases at J, with 11 bases in the middle. In DNA, the CDR3 is TGCGCCAGCAGCCAAGATTGGGGCAGGGACTATGGCTACACCTTC. Protein sequence: CASSQDWGRDYGYTF.

The CDR3 nucleotides read TGTGCCAGCAGGACAGGGACAGCCTATGGCTACACCTTC. Its translation: CASRTGTAYGYTF. The V call is TRBV2, the J call TRBJ1-2; 7 bases match TRBD1. Per germline, CDR1 SNHLY and CDR2 FYNNEI. With 6 bases clipped from V and 4 bases from J, the junction kept 5 bases outside the gene matches. There are 13 residues in the CDR3.

The V and J genes are TRBV15 and TRBJ2-7; D not resolved. The germline gives CDR1 LNHNV, CDR2 YYDKDF (reference sequence). The CDR3 consists of 14 residues. V dropped 3 bases and J dropped 6 bases, with 15 bases sitting between them. CDR3 bases: TGTGCCACCAGCAGGGATCTGACTTATCCCGAGCAGTACTTC. Translation gives CATSRDLTYPEQYF.

V usage is TRBV7-2 and J usage is TRBJ2-7, with 11 positions matching TRBD2. In germline, CDR1 is SGHTA, CDR2 FQGNSA. This CDR3 is built from 13 residues. After removal of 3 bases from V and 10 bases from J, the junction contained 5 bases not matched to a gene. In DNA form, the CDR3 reads TGTGCCAGCAGCTTTGGGCTAGCGGGAGGACAGTACTTC. It encodes CASSFGLAGGQYF.

This clone was seen a handful of times. The chain is built from TRBV29-1 and TRBJ1-5; D gene uncertain. Trimming took 1 base from V and 11 from J, leaving 12 bases between them. Germline V CDR1 and CDR2: SQVTM, ANQGSEA. The CDR3 runs to 12 residues. CDR3 sequence reads: CSVEGPGGAQHF. Here the CDR3 DNA reads TGCAGCGTTGAAGGGCCCGGAGGAGCCCAGCATTTT. Variable domain in full (rest from reference TRBV29-1 and TRBJ1-5): SAVISQKPSRDICQRGTSLTIQCQVDSQVTMMFWYRQQPGQSLTLIATANQGSEATYESGFVIDKFPISRPNLTFSTLTVSNMSPEDSSIYLCSVEGPGGAQHFGDGTRLSIL.

The gene calls are TRBV6-6 and TRBJ2-1, with 9 bases fitting TRBD2. The CDR3 spans 13 residues. The ends lost 7 bases at V and 4 bases at J; junction bases unmatched: 2. From germline, CDR1 is MNHNY and CDR2 SVGAGI (reference sequence). This chain's CDR3 is CASNSGSYNEQFF. The CDR3 DNA follows: TGTGCCAGCAATAGCGGGAGTTACAATGAGCAGTTCTTC.